This T cell receptor beta chain derives from a study of beta chain features in type 1 diabetes. This clone was recorded a few times. This sample also contains other DNA sequences that code for the same CDR3. The length of the CDR3 is 13 residues. Germline V gene lookup returns CDR1 SQVTM and CDR2 ANQGSEA. V lost 6 bases, J lost 0 bases, and 9 bases lay in between. Sorting that relied on CD45RO/CCR7/CD25/CD127/CD95/CD27 yielded CD4+ naive, central memory, regulatory and stem cell-like memory cells. Expressed TCRB transcripts were sequenced, since all the RNA that had been isolated was reverse transcribed. Some 3.8 million reads, on average, came from each naive, central memory and regulatory T cell sample. Sequencing used immunoSEQ multiplex PCR; TCRdb keeps in-frame clones, though not all of them. The sample shows under 450,000 clones, approximately 15% of them seen only once.

Sequencing was performed on naive CD4+ T cells from blood. The source of this sequence is a man aged 25 to 40 in good health. V is TRBV29-1 and J is TRBJ1-5; possible D gene TRBD1, 5 bases. The CDR3 coding sequence is TGCAGCGTGGCGGGGCATAGCAATCAGCCCCAGCATTTT. Its translation is CSVAGHSNQPQHF. The full variable domain, in which reference TRBV29-1 and TRBJ1-5 provide the parts outside the CDR3, is SAVISQKPSRDICQRGTSLTIQCQVDSQVTMMFWYRQQPGQSLTLIATANQGSEATYESGFVIDKFPISRPNLTFSTLTVSNMSPEDSSIYLCSVAGHSNQPQHFGDGTRLSIL.